What follows describes a single TCR beta chain. The antigen remains undetermined. The CDR3 contains 14 residues. CDR1 and CDR2 from the germline V gene are SGHAT and FQNNGV. Trimming pared 5 bases from V and 5 bases from J, leaving 16 bases between. Assay: immunoSEQ multiplex PCR; the TCRdb copy retains only in-frame clones and omits some. The repertoire holds tens of thousands of clones, with 70% to 85% as singletons. These data belong to a study of OX40 agonist ivuxolimab in advanced cancers. Whole-study findings and limits: On average, a greater number of expanded clones characterised CD8+ T cells relative to CD4+.

This TCR came from an adult with an advanced solid tumor such as melanoma, head and neck, liver or kidney cancer. This chain connects TRBV11-2 to TRBJ2-7, with D maybe TRBD2 (5 bases). This sample comprised CD4+ or CD8+ T cells sorted from blood, obtained in a trial of the OX40 agonist ivuxolimab. CDR3 residues: CASSRGQALHEQYF. The CDR3 coding sequence is TGTGCCAGCAGCCGCGGGCAGGCCCTCCACGAGCAGTACTTC.